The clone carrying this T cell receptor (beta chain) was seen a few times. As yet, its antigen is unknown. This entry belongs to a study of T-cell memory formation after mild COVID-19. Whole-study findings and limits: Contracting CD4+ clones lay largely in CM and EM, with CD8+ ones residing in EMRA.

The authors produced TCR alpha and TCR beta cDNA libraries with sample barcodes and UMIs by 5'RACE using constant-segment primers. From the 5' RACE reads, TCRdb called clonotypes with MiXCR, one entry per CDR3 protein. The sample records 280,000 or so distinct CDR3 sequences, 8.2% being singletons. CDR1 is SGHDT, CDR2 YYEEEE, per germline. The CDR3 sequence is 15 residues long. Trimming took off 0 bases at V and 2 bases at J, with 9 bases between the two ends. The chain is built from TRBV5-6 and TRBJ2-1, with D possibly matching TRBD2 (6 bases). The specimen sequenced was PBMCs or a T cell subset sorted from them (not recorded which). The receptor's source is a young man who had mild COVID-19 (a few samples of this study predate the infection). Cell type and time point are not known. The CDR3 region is CASSLVRGPYNEQFF. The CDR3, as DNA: TGTGCCAGCAGCTTGGTGCGGGGCCCCTACAATGAGCAGTTCTTC.